One sample yielded the 6 T cell receptor beta chains listed below, sequenced in a study of shared clonotypes between healthy human individuals. Data came from immunoSEQ multiplex PCR; TCRdb stores just in-frame clones and leaves some out. Of more than 2,000,000 clones listed, about 92% are singletons. Sequenced: naive CD4+ T cells sorted from blood. Subset in this sample: CD45RA+ positively selected. The receptors come from a young man in good health.

J is TRBJ2-2 and V is TRBV30; TRBD2 agrees at 7 bases. The CDR3 loop spans 13 amino acids. The V segment lost 8 bases and the J segment 6 bases; nucleotides outside the gene matches: 9. Germline CDR1 reads GTSNPN; CDR2 reads SVGIG (reference sequence). The DNA of the CDR3 is TGTGCCGGCCGGGACTATCTCCCCGGGGAGCTGTTTTTT. Residues: CAGRDYLPGELFF.

V and J are TRBV30 and TRBJ1-2; D ambiguous. The CDR3 sequence is 13 residues long. The germline V gene has CDR1 GTSNPN and CDR2 SVGIG (reference sequence). V lost 3 bases to trimming and J lost 4 bases, with 12 bases between them. The DNA for the CDR3 is TGTGCCTGGAGACCCATCGCCATCTATGGCTACACCTTC. Translation gives CAWRPIAIYGYTF.

V gene TRBV11-2 combines with J gene TRBJ2-7; D perhaps matches TRBD2 (6 bases). CDR1 and CDR2 (germline): SGHAT, FQNNGV. This CDR3 region has 11 residues. Trimming stripped 5 bases from V and 7 bases from J, with 9 bases between. In DNA, the CDR3 is TGTGCCAGCAGCCTCCGGGAGGAGCAGTACTTC. It yields the protein CASSLREEQYF. Looking up the rest from reference TRBV11-2 and TRBJ2-7 gives the full variable domain: EAGVAQSPRYKIIEKRQSVAFWCNPISGHATLYWYQQILGQGPKLLIQFQNNGVVDDSQLPKDRFSAERLKGVDSTLKIQPAKLEDSAVYLCASSLREEQYFGPGTRLTVT.

V usage is TRBV6-1 and J usage is TRBJ1-4; 11 bases are shared with TRBD1. Per the germline V gene, CDR1 is MNHNS and CDR2 is SASEGT. V lost 6 bases and J lost 8; bases outside the gene matches: 5. The CDR3 extends over 14 amino acids. CDR3 DNA sequence: TGTGCCAGCAGGACGGGACAGGGGGGAGAAAAACTGTTTTTT. It yields the protein CASRTGQGGEKLFF.

The chain couples TRBV18 to TRBJ2-2; tentatively, D is TRBD1 or TRBD2 (5 bases each). V shed 4 bases and J shed 1 base, with 10 bases lying between them. The CDR3 contains 15 residues. Germline loops: CDR1 KGHSH, CDR2 LQKENI. This CDR3 reads CASSLGTLNTGELFF. The CDR3 DNA reads as TGTGCCAGCTCACTGGGGACCTTGAACACCGGGGAGCTGTTTTTT.

This clone was detected a few times. The V and J genes are TRBV30 and TRBJ1-3; 9 nucleotides align to TRBD1. Germline lookup yields CDR1 GTSNPN and CDR2 SVGIG (reference sequence). The length of the CDR3 is 12 residues. CDR3 region: CAMGQGGNTIYF. The CDR3 region has the DNA TGTGCTATGGGACAGGGTGGAAACACCATATATTTT.